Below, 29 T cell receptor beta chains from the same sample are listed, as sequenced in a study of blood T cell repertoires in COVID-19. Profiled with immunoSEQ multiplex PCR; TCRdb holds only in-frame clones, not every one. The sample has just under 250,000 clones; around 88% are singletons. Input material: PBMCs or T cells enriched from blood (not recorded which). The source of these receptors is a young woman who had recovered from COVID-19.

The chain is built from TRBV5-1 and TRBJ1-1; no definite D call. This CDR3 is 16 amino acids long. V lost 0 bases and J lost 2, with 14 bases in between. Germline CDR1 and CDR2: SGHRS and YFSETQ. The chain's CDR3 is CASSLVVGRENTEAFF. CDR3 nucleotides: TGCGCCAGCAGCTTGGTGGTCGGGAGGGAAAACACTGAAGCTTTCTTT.

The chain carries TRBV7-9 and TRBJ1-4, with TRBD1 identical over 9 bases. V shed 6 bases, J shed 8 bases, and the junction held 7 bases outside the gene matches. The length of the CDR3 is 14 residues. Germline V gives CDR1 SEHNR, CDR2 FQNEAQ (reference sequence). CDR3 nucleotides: TGTGCCAGCAGTTCGGGACAGGGAAGGGAAAAACTGTTTTTT. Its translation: CASSSGQGREKLFF.

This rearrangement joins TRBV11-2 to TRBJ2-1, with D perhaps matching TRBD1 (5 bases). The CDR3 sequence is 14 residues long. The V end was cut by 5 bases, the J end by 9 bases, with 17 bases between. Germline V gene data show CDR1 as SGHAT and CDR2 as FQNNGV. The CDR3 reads CASSPWPGSGEQFF. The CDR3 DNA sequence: TGTGCCAGCAGCCCCTGGCCAGGGTCGGGTGAGCAGTTCTTC. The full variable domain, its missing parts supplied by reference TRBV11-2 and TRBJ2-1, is EAGVAQSPRYKIIEKRQSVAFWCNPISGHATLYWYQQILGQGPKLLIQFQNNGVVDDSQLPKDRFSAERLKGVDSTLKIQPAKLEDSAVYLCASSPWPGSGEQFFGPGTRLTVL.

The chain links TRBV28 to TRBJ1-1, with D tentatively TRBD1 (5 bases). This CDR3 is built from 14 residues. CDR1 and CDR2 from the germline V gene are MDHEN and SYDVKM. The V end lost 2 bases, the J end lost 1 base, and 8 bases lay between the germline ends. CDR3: CASSLPDKNTEAFF. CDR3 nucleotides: TGTGCCAGCAGTTTACCGGACAAGAACACTGAAGCTTTCTTT.

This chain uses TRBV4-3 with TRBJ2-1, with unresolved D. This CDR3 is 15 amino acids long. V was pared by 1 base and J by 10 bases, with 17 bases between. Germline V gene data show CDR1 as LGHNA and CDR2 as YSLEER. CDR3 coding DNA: TGCGCCAGCAGCCAAGGGGCGTCGCCAATGCAGGAGCAGTTCTTC. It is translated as CASSQGASPMQEQFF.

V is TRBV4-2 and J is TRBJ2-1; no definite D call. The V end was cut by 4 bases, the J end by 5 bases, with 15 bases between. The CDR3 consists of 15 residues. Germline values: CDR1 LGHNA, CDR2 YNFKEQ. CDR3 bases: TGTGCCAGCAGCCCAGAGCGAGACTTCAACAATGAGCAGTTCTTC. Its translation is CASSPERDFNNEQFF.

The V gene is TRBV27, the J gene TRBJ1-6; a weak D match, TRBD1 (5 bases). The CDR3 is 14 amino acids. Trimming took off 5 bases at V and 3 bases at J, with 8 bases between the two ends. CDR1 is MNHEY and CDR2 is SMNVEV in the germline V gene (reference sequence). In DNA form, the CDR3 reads TGTGCCAGCAGTCCACAGGTCTATAATTCACCCCTCCACTTT. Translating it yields CASSPQVYNSPLHF.

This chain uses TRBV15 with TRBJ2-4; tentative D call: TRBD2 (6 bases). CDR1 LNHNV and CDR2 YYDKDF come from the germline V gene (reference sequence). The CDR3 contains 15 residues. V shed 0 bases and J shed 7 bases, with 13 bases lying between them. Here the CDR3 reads CATSRDRGIVNIQYF. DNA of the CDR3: TGTGCCACCAGCAGAGATCGCGGGATTGTTAACATTCAGTACTTC.

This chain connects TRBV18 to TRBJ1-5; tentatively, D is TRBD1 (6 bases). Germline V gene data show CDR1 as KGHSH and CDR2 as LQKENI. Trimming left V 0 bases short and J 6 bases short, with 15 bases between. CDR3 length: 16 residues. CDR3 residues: CASSPPGAGTGQPQHF. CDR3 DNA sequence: TGTGCCAGCTCACCACCGGGGGCCGGGACCGGTCAGCCCCAGCATTTT.

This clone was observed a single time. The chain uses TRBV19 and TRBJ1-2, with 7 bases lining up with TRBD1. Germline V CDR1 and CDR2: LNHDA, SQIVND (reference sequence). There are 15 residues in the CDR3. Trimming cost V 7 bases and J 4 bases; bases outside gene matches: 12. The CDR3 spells CASTTGGGGSYGYTF. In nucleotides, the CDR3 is TGTGCCAGTACTACGGGCGGAGGGGGCAGCTATGGCTACACCTTC.

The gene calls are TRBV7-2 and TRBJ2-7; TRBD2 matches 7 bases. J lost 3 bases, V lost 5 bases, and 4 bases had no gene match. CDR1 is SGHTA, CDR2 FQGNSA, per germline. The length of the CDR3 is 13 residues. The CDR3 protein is CASSPPSGYEQYF. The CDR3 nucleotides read TGTGCCAGCAGCCCACCTAGCGGCTACGAGCAGTACTTC.

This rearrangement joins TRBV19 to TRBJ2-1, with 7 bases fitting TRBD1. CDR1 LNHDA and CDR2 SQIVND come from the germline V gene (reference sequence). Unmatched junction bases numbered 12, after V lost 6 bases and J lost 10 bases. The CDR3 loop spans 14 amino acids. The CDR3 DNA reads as TGTGCCAGTAGCTCCACAGGGGAAAGCCAGGAGCAGTTCTTC. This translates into CASSSTGESQEQFF.

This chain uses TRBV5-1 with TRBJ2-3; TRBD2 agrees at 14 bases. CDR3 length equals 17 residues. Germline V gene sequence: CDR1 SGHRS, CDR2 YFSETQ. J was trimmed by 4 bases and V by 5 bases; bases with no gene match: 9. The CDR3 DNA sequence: TGCGCCAGCAGAAGGGCTCCGGGACTAGCGGGAGCAGATACGCAGTATTTT. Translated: CASRRAPGLAGADTQYF.

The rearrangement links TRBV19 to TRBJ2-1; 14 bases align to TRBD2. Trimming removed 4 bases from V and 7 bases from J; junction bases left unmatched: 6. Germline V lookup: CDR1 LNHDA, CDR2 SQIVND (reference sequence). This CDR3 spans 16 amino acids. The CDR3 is CASSSGTSGRLNEQFF. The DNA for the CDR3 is TGTGCCAGTAGTAGCGGGACTAGCGGGAGATTAAATGAGCAGTTCTTC.

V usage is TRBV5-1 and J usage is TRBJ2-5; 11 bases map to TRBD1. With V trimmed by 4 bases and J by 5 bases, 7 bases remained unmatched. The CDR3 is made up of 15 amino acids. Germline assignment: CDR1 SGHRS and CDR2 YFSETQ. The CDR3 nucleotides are TGCGCCAGCAGCGTGGACAGGGGGCTGGGGGAGACCCAGTACTTC. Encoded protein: CASSVDRGLGETQYF.

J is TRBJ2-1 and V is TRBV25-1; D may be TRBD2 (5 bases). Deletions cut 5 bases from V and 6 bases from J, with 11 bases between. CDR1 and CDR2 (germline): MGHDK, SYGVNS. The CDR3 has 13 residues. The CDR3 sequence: CASSPTAGNEQFF. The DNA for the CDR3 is TGTGCCAGCAGTCCGACGGCGGGCAATGAGCAGTTCTTC.

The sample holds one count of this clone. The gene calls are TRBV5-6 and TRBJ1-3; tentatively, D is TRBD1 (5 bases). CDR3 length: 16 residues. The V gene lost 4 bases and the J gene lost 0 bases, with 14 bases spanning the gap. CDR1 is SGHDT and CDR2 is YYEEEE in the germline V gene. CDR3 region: CASSRRVILSGNTIYF. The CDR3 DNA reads TGTGCCAGCAGCCGCAGGGTTATCCTCTCTGGAAACACCATATATTTT.

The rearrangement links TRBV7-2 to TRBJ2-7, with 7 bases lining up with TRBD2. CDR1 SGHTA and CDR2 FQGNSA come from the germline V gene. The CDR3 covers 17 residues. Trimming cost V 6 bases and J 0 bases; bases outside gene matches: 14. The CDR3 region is CASSPPTGRGDSYEQYF. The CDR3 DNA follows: TGTGCCAGCAGTCCACCCACAGGTCGGGGGGACTCCTACGAGCAGTACTTC.

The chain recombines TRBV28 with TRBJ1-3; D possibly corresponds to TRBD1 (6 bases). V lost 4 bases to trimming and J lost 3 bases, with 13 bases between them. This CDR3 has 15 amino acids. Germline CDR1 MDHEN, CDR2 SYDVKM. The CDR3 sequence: CASSSRRTVGNTIYF. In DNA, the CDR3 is TGTGCCAGCAGTTCGCGACGGACAGTTGGAAACACCATATATTTT.

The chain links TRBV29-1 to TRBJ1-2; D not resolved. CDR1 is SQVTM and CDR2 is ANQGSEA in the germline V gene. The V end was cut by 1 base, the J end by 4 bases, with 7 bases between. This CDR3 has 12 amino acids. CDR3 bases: TGCAGCGTTGAAGTTACAGCCTATGGCTACACCTTC. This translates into CSVEVTAYGYTF.

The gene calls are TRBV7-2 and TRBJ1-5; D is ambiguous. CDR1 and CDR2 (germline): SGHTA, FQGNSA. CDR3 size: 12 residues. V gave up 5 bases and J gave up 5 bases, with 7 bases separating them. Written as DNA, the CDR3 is TGTGCCAGCAGCATGTATGATCAGCCCCAGCATTTT. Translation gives CASSMYDQPQHF.

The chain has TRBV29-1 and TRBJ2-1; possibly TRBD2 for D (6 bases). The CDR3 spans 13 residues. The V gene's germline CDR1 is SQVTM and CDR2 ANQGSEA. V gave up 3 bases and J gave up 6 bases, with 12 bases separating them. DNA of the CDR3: TGCAGCGTTGAGGGAGGCTCGCGCAATGAGCAGTTCTTC. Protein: CSVEGGSRNEQFF.

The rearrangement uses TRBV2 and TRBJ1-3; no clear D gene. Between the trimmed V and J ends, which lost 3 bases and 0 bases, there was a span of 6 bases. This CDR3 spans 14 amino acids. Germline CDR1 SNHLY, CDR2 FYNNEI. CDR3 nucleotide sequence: TGTGCCAGCAGTGAGAGGGTCTCTGGAAACACCATATATTTT. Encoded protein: CASSERVSGNTIYF.

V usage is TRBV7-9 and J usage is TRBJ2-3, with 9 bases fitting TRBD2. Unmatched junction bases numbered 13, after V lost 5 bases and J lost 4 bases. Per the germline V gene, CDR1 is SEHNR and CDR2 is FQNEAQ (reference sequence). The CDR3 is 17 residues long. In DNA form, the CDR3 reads TGTGCCAGCAGCCGGCGGAGGGCTAGCGGGATGGCAGATACGCAGTATTTT. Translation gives CASSRRRASGMADTQYF.

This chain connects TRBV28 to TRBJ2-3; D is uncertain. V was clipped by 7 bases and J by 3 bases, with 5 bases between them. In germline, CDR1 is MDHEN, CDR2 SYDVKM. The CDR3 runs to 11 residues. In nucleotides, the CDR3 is TGTGCCAGCACCTCTACAGATACGCAGTATTTT. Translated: CASTSTDTQYF.

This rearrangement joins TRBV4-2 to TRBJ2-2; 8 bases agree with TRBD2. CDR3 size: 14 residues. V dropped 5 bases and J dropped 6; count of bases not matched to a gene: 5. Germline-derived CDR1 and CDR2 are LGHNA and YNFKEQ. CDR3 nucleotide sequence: TGTGCCAGCAGCTATTTCGGGGGGGCCGGGGAGCTGTTTTTT. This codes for CASSYFGGAGELFF.

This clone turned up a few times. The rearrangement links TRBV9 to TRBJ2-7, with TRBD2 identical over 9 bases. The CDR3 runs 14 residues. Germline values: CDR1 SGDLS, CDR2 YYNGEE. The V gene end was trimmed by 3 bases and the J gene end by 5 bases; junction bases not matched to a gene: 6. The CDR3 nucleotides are TGTGCCAGCAGCGCCGTAGCGGGAGTTGACGAGCAGTACTTC. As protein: CASSAVAGVDEQYF.

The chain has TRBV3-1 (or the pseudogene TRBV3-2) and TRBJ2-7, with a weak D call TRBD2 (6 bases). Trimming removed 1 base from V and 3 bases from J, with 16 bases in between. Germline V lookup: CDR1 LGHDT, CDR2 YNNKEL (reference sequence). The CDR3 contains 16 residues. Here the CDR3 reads CASSQGPVTSSYEQYF. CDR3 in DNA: TGTGCCAGCAGCCAAGGGCCGGTAACTAGCAGCTACGAGCAGTACTTC.

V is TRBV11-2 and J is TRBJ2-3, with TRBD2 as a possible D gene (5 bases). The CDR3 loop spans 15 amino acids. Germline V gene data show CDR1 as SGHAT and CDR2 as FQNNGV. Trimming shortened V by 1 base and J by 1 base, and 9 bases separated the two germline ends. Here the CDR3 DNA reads TGTGCCAGCAGCTTAGGAGGGCTTCGCACAGATACGCAGTATTTT. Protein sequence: CASSLGGLRTDTQYF.